This T cell receptor (beta chain) comes out of a study of blood T cell repertoires in COVID-19. Study information: Samples taken during acute and convalescent COVID-19 were collected in the United States, Italy and Spain. PBMCs, B-cell-depleted T cells, or T cells provided the cDNA or gDNA that made up the material.

The assay was immunoSEQ multiplex PCR, and TCRdb's table has in-frame clones only and misses some. The sample includes fewer than 250,000 clones, 80% to 95% of them seen just once. Looked up from germline, CDR1 is SGHRS and CDR2 is YFSETQ. Trimming removed 4 bases from V and 7 bases from J; junction bases left unmatched: 5. This CDR3 is 14 amino acids long. The sequencing sample was made of peripheral blood. The chain couples TRBV5-1 to TRBJ1-1; 12 nucleotides match TRBD1. This clonotype was sampled from a man aged 30-40 years with COVID-19, enrolled during active disease. Here the CDR3 reads CASSPGQGANEAFF. The CDR3 nucleotides read TGCGCCAGCAGCCCGGGACAGGGGGCTAATGAAGCTTTCTTT.